The present TCR beta chain was sequenced within a study of CD8 T cells in Susac syndrome. With random hexamers, reverse transcription was performed on roughly 0.45 to 1 ug of RNA. It was immunoSEQ multiplex PCR that amplified TCR beta CDR3 across 54 Vbeta and 13 Jbeta. MiXCR, run by TCRdb on the immunoSEQ multiplex PCR reads, gives a single entry per CDR3 protein. In the table there are about 69,000 distinct CDR3 sequences, around 90% of which are singletons. From blood CD8+ and CD4+ T cells, TCR beta sequences were generated. Each multiple sclerosis control was a treatment-naive patient with relapsing-remitting disease that was either stable or active. It was negative isolation that provided the CD8+ and CD4+ T cells, whereas TEMRA cells were enriched by FACS. This CDR3 is 14 amino acids long. V lost 3 bases and J lost 7, with 17 bases in between. Germline V gives CDR1 SGHTS, CDR2 YDEGEE. This clonotype was recorded only once.

The TCR originated in a human donor with multiple sclerosis. The genes are TRBV5-8 and TRBJ2-7, with a weak D call TRBD1 (5 bases). Sequencing was done on a sample of CD8+ T cells from PBMCs. The CDR3 region is CASSSPGPHWEQYF. Written as DNA, the CDR3 is TGTGCCAGCAGCTCACCAGGGCCACACTGGGAGCAGTACTTC.